Below, 10 T cell receptor beta chains from the same sample are listed, as sequenced in a study of blood T cell repertoires in COVID-19. The assay was immunoSEQ multiplex PCR, and TCRdb's table has in-frame clones only and misses some. This repertoire shows 150,000 or so clones, about 76% found once; its top ten account for roughly 5.2%. The sequenced sample was peripheral blood. Receptor source: a woman aged 65 to 85 with COVID-19, enrolled during active disease.

The chain links TRBV6-6 to TRBJ2-1; 8 nucleotides line up with TRBD2. CDR1 is MNHNY and CDR2 is SVGAGI in the germline V gene (reference sequence). The CDR3 contains 13 residues. V trimming: 7 bases; J trimming: 7 bases; junction bases outside the gene matches: 6. CDR3 DNA: TGTGCCAGCAAGGGGGGGACTAGGAATGAGCAGTTCTTC. Its translation: CASKGGTRNEQFF.

The gene calls are TRBV28 and TRBJ1-2; 7 bases line up with TRBD1. V lost 4 bases to trimming and J lost 5 bases; unmatched junction nucleotides: 7. The CDR3 runs to 14 residues. Germline-derived CDR1 and CDR2 are MDHEN and SYDVKM. CDR3 in amino acids: CASSSRDRPYGYTF. The CDR3 DNA sequence: TGTGCCAGCAGTTCTCGGGACAGACCTTATGGCTACACCTTC.

This clone has at least ten counts. The chain is built from TRBV7-8 and TRBJ1-3, with D perhaps TRBD1 (5 bases). Germline V lookup: CDR1 SGHVS, CDR2 FQNEAQ. The ends were cut back, 5 bases at V and 4 bases at J, with 21 bases in the middle. The CDR3 contains 17 residues. CDR3 region: CASSPHRESGRGNTIYF. The CDR3 nucleotides read TGTGCCAGCAGCCCTCACCGGGAGTCAGGGCGCGGAAACACCATATATTTT.

CDR3 sequence reads: CASSLQGGSYEQYF. CDR3 DNA sequence: TGTGCCAGCAGTTTACAGGGAGGTTCCTACGAGCAGTACTTC. The J gene is TRBJ2-7, the V gene TRBV28; a weak D match, TRBD2 (6 bases). Trimming removed 2 bases from V and 1 base from J, with 9 bases in between. In germline, CDR1 is MDHEN, CDR2 SYDVKM. The CDR3 runs 14 residues. Together with reference TRBV28 and TRBJ2-7, the CDR3 gives the full variable domain: DVKVTQSSRYLVKRTGEKVFLECVQDMDHENMFWYRQDPGLGLRLIYFSYDVKMKEKGDIPEGYSVSREKKERFSLILESASTNQTSMYLCASSLQGGSYEQYFGPGTRLTVT.

V is TRBV2 and J is TRBJ1-4, with TRBD1 identical over 7 bases. CDR1 is SNHLY and CDR2 is FYNNEI in the germline V gene. The CDR3 covers 12 residues. After removal of 7 bases from V and 7 bases from J, the junction contained 3 bases not matched to a gene. CDR3 bases: TGTGCCAGCAACAGGGGAAGTGAAAAACTGTTTTTT. Protein: CASNRGSEKLFF.

With respect to this clone: Compared with germline, one end of the junction differs, possibly owing to a read error. The chain combines TRBV7-7 with TRBJ2-5; 8 nucleotides line up with TRBD1. This CDR3 contains 15 residues. CDR1 SSHAT and CDR2 FNYEAQ come from the germline V gene (reference sequence). The CDR3 region is CASSPGQGSMETQYF. In DNA form, the CDR3 reads TGTGCTAGCAGCCCCGGACAGGGCTCAATGGAGACCCAGTACTTC. Full variable domain (missing parts from reference TRBV7-7 and TRBJ2-5): GAGVSQSPRYKVTKRGQDVTLRCDPISSHATLYWYQQALGQGPEFLTYFNYEAQPDKSGLPSDRFSAERPEGSISTLTIQRTEQRDSAMYRCASSPGQGSMETQYFGPGTRLLVL.

The rearrangement joins TRBV9 to TRBJ1-2; 7 nucleotides line up with TRBD1. The V segment lost 0 bases and the J segment 4 bases; nucleotides outside the gene matches: 6. Germline assignment: CDR1 SGDLS and CDR2 YYNGEE. This CDR3 is 15 amino acids long. The CDR3 DNA follows: TGTGCCAGCAGCGTAGGACAGGGCGATTTCTATGGCTACACCTTC. Protein product: CASSVGQGDFYGYTF.

V and J are TRBV11-2 and TRBJ1-3; TRBD1 matches at 8 bases. CDR1 and CDR2 (germline): SGHAT, FQNNGV. V was pared by 5 bases and J by 2 bases, with 11 bases of the junction left unmatched. The CDR3 is made up of 17 amino acids. The CDR3 protein is CASSIRTGRGAGNTIYF. CDR3 DNA sequence: TGTGCCAGCAGCATCCGGACAGGGAGGGGGGCTGGAAACACCATATATTTT.

V gene TRBV2 combines with J gene TRBJ2-7; 12 bases align to TRBD2. This CDR3 has 12 residues. V was pared by 8 bases and J by 7 bases, with 3 bases of the junction left unmatched. Per the germline V gene, CDR1 is SNHLY and CDR2 is FYNNEI. The CDR3 loop is CASLAGGREQYF. The CDR3 region has the DNA TGTGCCAGCCTAGCGGGGGGGAGGGAGCAGTACTTC.

The rearrangement uses TRBV5-6 and TRBJ1-5; D unresolved. Germline V lookup: CDR1 SGHDT, CDR2 YYEEEE. V lost 4 bases and J lost 5, with 10 bases in between. CDR3 size: 13 residues. For the CDR3, the DNA is TGTGCCAGCAGCCGCGGGCAGTATCAGCCCCAGCATTTT. Its protein is CASSRGQYQPQHF.